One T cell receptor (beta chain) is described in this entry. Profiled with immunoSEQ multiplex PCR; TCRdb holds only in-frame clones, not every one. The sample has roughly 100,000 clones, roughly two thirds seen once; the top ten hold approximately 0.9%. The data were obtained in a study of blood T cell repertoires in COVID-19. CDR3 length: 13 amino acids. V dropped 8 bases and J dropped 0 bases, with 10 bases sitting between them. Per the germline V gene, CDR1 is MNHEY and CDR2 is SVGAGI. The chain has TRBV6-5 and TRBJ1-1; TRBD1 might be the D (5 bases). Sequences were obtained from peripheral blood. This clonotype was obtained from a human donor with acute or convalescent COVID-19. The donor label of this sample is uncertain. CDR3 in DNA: TGTGCCAGCCGTCGGGGGATGAACACTGAAGCTTTCTTT. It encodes CASRRGMNTEAFF.